This TCR beta chain is drawn from a study of cytotoxic CD8 clonotypes in ibrutinib-treated CLL. Study-wide results and caveats: Rare overall, public clonotypes shrank or held steady under therapy. Increased clonality at ibrutinib response gave way to a return toward baseline at progression.

Sequencing used immunoSEQ multiplex PCR; TCRdb keeps in-frame clones, though not all of them. The sample contains 270,000 or so clones, 60% to 80% of which appear only once. This CDR3 is 14 amino acids long. Trimming cost V 7 bases and J 9 bases; bases outside gene matches: 12. Germline V gene lookup returns CDR1 MNHEY and CDR2 SMNVEV (reference sequence). Of note for this clone: Its matching antigen is unknown.

The sequencing here drew on PBMCs, taken at disease progression, from a patient treated with ibrutinib. The chain joins TRBV27 to TRBJ2-3; 8 positions match TRBD2. The clonotype comes from a human donor with chronic lymphocytic leukemia. This CDR3 is CASTPGLGDGTQYF. The CDR3 bases are TGTGCCAGCACCCCGGGACTAGGTGACGGCACGCAGTATTTT.